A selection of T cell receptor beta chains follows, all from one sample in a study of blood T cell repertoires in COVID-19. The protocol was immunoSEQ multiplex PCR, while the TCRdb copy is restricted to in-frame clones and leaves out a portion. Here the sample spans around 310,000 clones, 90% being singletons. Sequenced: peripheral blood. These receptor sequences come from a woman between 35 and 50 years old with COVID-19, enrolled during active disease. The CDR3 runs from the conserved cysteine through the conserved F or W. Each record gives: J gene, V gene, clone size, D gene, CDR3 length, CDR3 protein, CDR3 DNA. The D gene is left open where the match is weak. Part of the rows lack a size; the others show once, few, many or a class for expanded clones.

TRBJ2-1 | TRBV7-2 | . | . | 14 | CASSLVGGHNEQFF | TGTGCCAGCAGCTTAGTTGGGGGCCACAATGAGCAGTTCTTC
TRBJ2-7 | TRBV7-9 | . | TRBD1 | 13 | CASRRDRVNEQYF | TGTGCCAGCAGGAGGGACAGGGTAAACGAGCAGTACTTC
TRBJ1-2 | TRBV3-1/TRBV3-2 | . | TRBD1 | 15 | CASSQDSGGLYGYTF | TGTGCCAGCAGCCAAGATTCAGGGGGTTTATATGGCTACACCTTC
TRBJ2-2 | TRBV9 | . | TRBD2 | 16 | CASSVVGTSFSGELFF | TGTGCCAGCAGCGTAGTCGGGACTAGCTTTTCCGGGGAGCTGTTTTTT
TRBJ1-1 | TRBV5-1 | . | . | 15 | CASSPGPGTRTEAFF | TGCGCCAGCAGCCCTGGCCCGGGAACGAGGACTGAAGCTTTCTTT
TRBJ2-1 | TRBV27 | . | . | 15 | CASSLGGPPYNEQFF | TGTGCCAGCAGTTTGGGGGGTCCTCCCTACAATGAGCAGTTCTTC
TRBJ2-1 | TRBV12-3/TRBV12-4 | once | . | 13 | CASSSTRPGEQFF | TGTGCCAGCAGCTCAACGCGTCCCGGTGAGCAGTTCTTC
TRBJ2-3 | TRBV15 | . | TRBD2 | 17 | CATSRTTSGGLTDTQYF | TGTGCCACCAGCAGAACCACTAGCGGGGGGCTCACAGATACGCAGTATTTT
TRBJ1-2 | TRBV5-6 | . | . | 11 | CASSLVYGYTF | TGTGCCAGCAGCCTTGTCTATGGCTACACCTTC
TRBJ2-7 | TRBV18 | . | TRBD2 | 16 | CASSTVTSGRGYEQYF | TGTGCCAGCTCAACCGTTACTAGCGGGAGGGGGTACGAGCAGTACTTC
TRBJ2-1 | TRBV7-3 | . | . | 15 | CASSLGPGSGNEQFF | TGTGCCAGCAGCTTAGGTCCCGGGTCCGGCAATGAGCAGTTCTTC
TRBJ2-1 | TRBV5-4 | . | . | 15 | CASSLGGSSYNEQFF | TGTGCCAGCAGCTTGGGCGGGTCCTCCTACAATGAGCAGTTCTTC
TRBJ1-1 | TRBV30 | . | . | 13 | CAWSSAGNTEAFF | TGTGCCTGGAGTTCAGCGGGGAACACTGAAGCTTTCTTT
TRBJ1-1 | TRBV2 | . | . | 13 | CASSVERGTEAFF | TGTGCCAGCAGTGTCGAAAGGGGGACTGAAGCTTTCTTT
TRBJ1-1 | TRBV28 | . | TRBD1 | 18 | CASSSFVRRGRVGTEAFF | TGTGCCAGCAGTTCCTTCGTACGCAGGGGGCGCGTGGGCACTGAAGCTTTCTTT
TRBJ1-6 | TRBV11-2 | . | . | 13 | CASSSTGNSPLHF | TGTGCCAGCAGCTCAACAGGGAATTCACCCCTCCACTTT
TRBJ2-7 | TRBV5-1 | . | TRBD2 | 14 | CASSVTSGSVEQYF | TGCGCCAGCAGCGTGACTAGCGGGAGCGTCGAGCAGTACTTC
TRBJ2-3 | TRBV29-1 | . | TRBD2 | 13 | CSVQRGGTDTQYF | TGCAGCGTCCAGCGGGGTGGGACAGATACGCAGTATTTT
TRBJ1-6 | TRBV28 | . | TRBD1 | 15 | CASSPATGEGSPLHF | TGTGCCAGCAGTCCCGCGACAGGGGAGGGATCACCCCTCCACTTT
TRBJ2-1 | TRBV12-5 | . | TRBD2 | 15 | CASGSIAGLYNEQFF | TGTGCTAGTGGTTCCATAGCGGGGTTATACAATGAGCAGTTCTTC
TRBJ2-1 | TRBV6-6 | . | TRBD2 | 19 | CASSLAEPSGLAGYNEQFF | TGTGCCAGCAGTCTTGCCGAACCCTCCGGACTAGCGGGCTACAATGAGCAGTTCTTC
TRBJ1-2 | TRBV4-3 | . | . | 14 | CASSQEAASYGYTF | TGCGCCAGCAGCCAAGAAGCCGCTAGCTATGGCTACACCTTC
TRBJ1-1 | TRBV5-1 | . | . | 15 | CASSLTTRMNTEAFF | TGCGCCAGCAGCTTGACGACACGGATGAACACTGAAGCTTTCTTT
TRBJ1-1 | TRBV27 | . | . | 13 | CASSFRVNTEAFF | TGTGCCAGCAGTTTCAGGGTGAACACTGAAGCTTTCTTT
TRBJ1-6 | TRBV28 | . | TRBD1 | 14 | CASKTGTAYSPLHF | TGTGCCAGTAAAACCGGGACAGCCTATTCACCCCTCCACTTT
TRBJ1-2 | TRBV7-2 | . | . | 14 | CASSPGGAYYGYTF | TGTGCCAGCAGCCCCGGAGGTGCGTACTATGGCTACACCTTC
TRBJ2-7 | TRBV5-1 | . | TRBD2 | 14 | CASSLAGGSYEQYF | TGCGCCAGCAGCTTGGCCGGGGGGTCCTACGAGCAGTACTTC
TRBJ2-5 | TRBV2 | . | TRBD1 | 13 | CASTRDSQETQYF | TGTGCCAGCACTAGGGACAGCCAAGAGACCCAGTACTTC
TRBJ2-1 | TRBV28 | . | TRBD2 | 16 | CASSLQRGGSYNEQFF | TGTGCCAGCAGCCTACAGCGGGGGGGCTCCTACAATGAGCAGTTCTTC
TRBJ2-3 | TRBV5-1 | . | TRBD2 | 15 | CASSSPSGATDTQYF | TGCGCCAGCAGCTCACCTAGCGGGGCAACAGATACGCAGTATTTT
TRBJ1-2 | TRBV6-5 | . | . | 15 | CASSYYPEGNYGYTF | TGTGCCAGCAGTTACTATCCGGAGGGTAACTATGGCTACACCTTC
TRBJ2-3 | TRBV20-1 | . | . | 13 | CSASNRPLDTQYF | TGCAGTGCTAGTAACAGGCCGCTGGATACGCAGTATTTT
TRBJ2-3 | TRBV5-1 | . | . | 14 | CASSPPQGTDTQYF | TGCGCCAGCAGCCCCCCTCAGGGGACAGATACGCAGTATTTT